The following is a T cell receptor (beta chain) sequence with its context. This clone has a handful of counts. Its specific antigen is unknown. Per-base quality was not reported, and no clone a single base away is much larger than it. A single peripheral blood draw of roughly 0.11 L on average was collected from each donor into heparinised tubes. Using a panel that included CD45RO, CCR7, CD25, CD127, CD95 and CD27, naive, central memory, regulatory and stem cell-like memory CD4+ T cells were sorted on a BD FACSAria II. A purity above 95% was achieved for all sorted populations. PBMCs were isolated immediately by Lymphoprep density gradient centrifugation and stained directly without culture. Samples were stained and sorted in pairs, with one healthy donor and one patient per experiment, so that batch effects were minimized. This record comes from a study of beta chain features in type 1 diabetes (dated by TCRdb to the late 2010s). In the study overall: Patients and healthy donors did not differ in mean age, gender distribution, total cell number or subset yield. A total of under 140,000,000 sorted cells were examined across all samples, and the number of cells per subset was strongly correlated with RNA yield. Regulatory and stem cell-like memory subsets were isolated from only 8 patients and 8 healthy donors, whereas naive and central memory subsets came from all 30 or so donors. The study compared the TCRB repertoires of sorted circulating CD4+ T cell subsets in recently diagnosed type 1 diabetes patients with those in matched healthy donors. The research as a whole found: Because small numbers of individuals were included in the HLA sub-analyses, any influence of HLA type on TCRB rearrangement was left unresolved. Because cDNA was sequenced instead of genomic DNA, highly expressing activated cells could be over-represented, though the groups showed no difference in activation or CD3 levels. A moderate but significant shortening of TCRB CDR3 length was observed in type 1 diabetes patients in all four CD4+ subsets. Naive, central memory and regulatory TCRB repertoires appeared to be more similar among patients than among healthy donors. At VDJ recombination sites, type 1 diabetes patients had fewer insertions and more deleted nucleotides, which implies abnormalities in thymic rearrangement. Shorter templates might have been favored by PCR, but patient and control samples were amplified and corrected together, so both groups would have been affected equally by any skew.

Reading the germline V gene gives CDR1 LGHNA and CDR2 YSLEER. Trimming takes 1 base from V and 6 bases from J, and the germline ends sit 9 bases apart. Including the terminal cysteine and phenylalanine, the CDR3 comprises 13 residues. Solely the CDR3 DNA is kept, with 39 bases framed from the first base. The High Capacity cDNA Reverse Transcription Kit was used to reverse transcribe all of the isolated RNA, meaning that expressed TCRB transcripts were what got sequenced. Deep immunoSEQ sequencing was performed on naive, central memory and regulatory T cell samples, with an average of around 3.4 million total reads per sample. Sorted cells were lysed in RLT buffer, and RNA was extracted using DNase-treated RNeasy Micro or Mini kits according to cell number. Each cell subset was processed on its own to prevent cross-contamination, while patient and healthy donor samples were processed together. The immunoSEQ multiplex PCR was used to amplify TCRB sequences from cDNA, yielding 87-bp fragments that span the CDR3 region. Amplicons were sequenced on the Illumina HiSeq platform. As for how the authors treated the data: Synthetic template baselines were used to correct PCR bias computationally, reads within Hamming distance 2 were collapsed, and singletons that could not be merged were discarded. Reads were aligned against IMGT so that V, D and J genes, CDR3 length and insertions or deletions at six rearrangement sites could be assigned. Within each subset, clonotype counts were normalized to sorted cell number, and only after that were true diversity and Gini coefficients computed with the tcR R package. Repertoire sharing was quantified using the overlap coefficient calculated on TCRB nucleotide sequences. This is the immuneACCESS table as TCRdb keeps it, with only in-frame sequences that have V and J called. A part of the clones is gone; compared with another copy, unresolved V genes explain less than half, and the rest is unexplained. V and J calls and clone size are given by that table; D and trimming were obtained from the DNA. For this sample there are about 140,000 clones; 9% to 10% appear just once. Less than 0.85% of the sample goes to the ten largest clones.

The material sequenced was central memory CD4+ T cells from blood. This TCR derives from a woman between 40 and 55 years old in good health. Here the chain combines TRBV4-3 and TRBJ1-1; the D gene is not confidently resolved. The CDR3 protein sequence reads: CASSQGNGAEAFF. The nucleotides are TGCGCCAGCAGCCAAGGTAACGGAGCTGAAGCTTTCTTT.